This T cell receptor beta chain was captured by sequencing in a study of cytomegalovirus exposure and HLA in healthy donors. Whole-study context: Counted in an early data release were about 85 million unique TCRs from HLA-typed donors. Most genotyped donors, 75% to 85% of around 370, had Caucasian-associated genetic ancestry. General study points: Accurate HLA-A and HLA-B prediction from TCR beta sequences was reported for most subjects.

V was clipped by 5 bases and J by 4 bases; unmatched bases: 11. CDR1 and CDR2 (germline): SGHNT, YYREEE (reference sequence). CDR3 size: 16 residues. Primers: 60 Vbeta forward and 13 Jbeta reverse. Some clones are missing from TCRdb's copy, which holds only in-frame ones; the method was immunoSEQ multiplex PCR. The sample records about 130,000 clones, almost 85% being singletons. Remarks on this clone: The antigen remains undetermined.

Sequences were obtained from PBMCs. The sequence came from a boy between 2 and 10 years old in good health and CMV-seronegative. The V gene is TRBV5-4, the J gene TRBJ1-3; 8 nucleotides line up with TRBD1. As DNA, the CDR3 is TGTGCCAGCAGTTATCCCGGACAGGGTAAAGGAAACACCATATATTTT. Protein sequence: CASSYPGQGKGNTIYF.